This entry lists 9 T cell receptor beta chains sequenced from one sample in a study of blood T cells in healthy people across ages. Sample-barcoded 5' priming and a J-beta primer mix drove a second PCR of roughly 7 to 11 cycles. TCRdb re-called the 5' RACE reads through MiXCR, storing one row per CDR3 protein. The sample shows about 1,500,000 distinct CDR3 sequences, approximately 38% of them seen only once. Sequenced material: blood. The receptors stem from a woman aged 18-29 years in good health.

This clonotype has only one observation. V is TRBV20-1 and J is TRBJ2-1; TRBD2 matches at 8 bases. The CDR3 spans 15 residues. V lost 6 bases and J lost 8; bases outside the gene matches: 15. Germline V gives CDR1 DFQATT, CDR2 SNEGSKA (reference sequence). The CDR3 loop reads CSAEIPGETSDEQFF. The CDR3 DNA is TGCAGTGCCGAAATTCCGGGGGAGACTAGCGATGAGCAGTTCTTC.

The V call is TRBV6-1, the J call TRBJ2-1; D gene unclear. With 11 bases removed from V and 3 bases from J, the gap between germline ends came to 11 bases. Germline V gives CDR1 MNHNS, CDR2 SASEGT. The CDR3 consists of 12 residues. The CDR3 reads CAGNPLYNEQFF. CDR3 in DNA: TGTGCCGGCAACCCTCTCTACAATGAGCAGTTCTTC.

About this clonotype: This sequence may be a read error, since a much larger clone differs from it by one base. The chain combines TRBV20-1 with TRBJ1-2, with D uncertain. CDR1 is DFQATT, CDR2 SNEGSKA, per germline (reference sequence). The CDR3 sequence is 12 residues long. CDR3 coding DNA: TGCAGTGCTAGAGTGTCTAACTATGGCAACACCTTC. This encodes CSARVSNYGNTF.

This clonotype was seen a few times. V and J are TRBV12-5 and TRBJ2-1; 7 bases agree with TRBD1. The J call may be in error: the DNA end matches TRBJ2-7 better. Germline lookup yields CDR1 LGHNT and CDR2 FRNRAP. CDR3 length: 14 residues. In DNA, the CDR3 is TGTGCTAGTGGTACTCCACAGGGGTACAATGAGCAGTACTTC. It yields the protein CASGTPQGYNEQYF.

This chain connects TRBV12-3 or TRBV12-4 to TRBJ2-7, with D possibly being TRBD1 (6 bases). This CDR3 region has 14 residues. The germline V and J ends were trimmed by 5 bases and 1 base, with 12 bases remaining between them. The CDR3 protein is CASSPGVLSYEQYF. CDR3 nucleotides: TGTGCCAGCAGTCCAGGGGTACTATCCTACGAGCAGTACTTC.

This clonotype was detected a few times. In DNA, the CDR3 is TGTGCCAGCAGCTCTCTCGGACAGGGTACCTACGAGCAGTACTTC. This translates into CASSSLGQGTYEQYF. The chain uses TRBV7-9 and TRBJ2-7; 8 bases line up with TRBD1. Germline CDR1 and CDR2: SEHNR and FQNEAQ (reference sequence). The CDR3 consists of 15 residues. Trimming removed 4 bases from V and 2 bases from J; junction bases left unmatched: 7. The variable domain in full, completed from reference TRBV7-9 and TRBJ2-7, reads DTGVSQNPRHKITKRGQNVTFRCDPISEHNRLYWYRQTLGQGPEFLTYFQNEAQLEKSRLLSDRFSAERPKGSFSTLEIQRTEQGDSAMYLCASSSLGQGTYEQYFGPGTRLTVT.

The chain links TRBV3-1 to TRBJ2-5; no clear D. The length of the CDR3 is 12 residues. Looked up from germline, CDR1 is LGHDT and CDR2 is YNNKEL (reference sequence). V dropped 4 bases and J dropped 5 bases, with 8 bases sitting between them. This chain's CDR3 is CASSPEMETQYF. In nucleotides, the CDR3 is TGTGCCAGCAGCCCAGAGATGGAGACCCAGTACTTC.

The V call is TRBV7-9, the J call TRBJ1-1, with a weak D call TRBD1 (5 bases). The CDR3 contains 15 residues. The V end lost 1 base, the J end lost 4 bases, and 13 bases lay between the germline ends. Per the germline V gene, CDR1 is SEHNR and CDR2 is FQNEAQ (reference sequence). CDR3 coding DNA: TGTGCCAGCAGCTTAGATGCGGGGGGAAGCACTGAAGCTTTCTTT. Amino acid sequence: CASSLDAGGSTEAFF.

This rearrangement joins TRBV29-1 to TRBJ2-7; D not resolved. Germline V gene lookup returns CDR1 SQVTM and CDR2 ANQGSEA. CDR3 length: 10 residues. Trimming removed 5 bases at V and 6 bases at J, with 8 bases between. CDR3 region: CSVQTGEQYF. In DNA, the CDR3 is TGCAGCGTTCAAACGGGCGAGCAGTACTTC.